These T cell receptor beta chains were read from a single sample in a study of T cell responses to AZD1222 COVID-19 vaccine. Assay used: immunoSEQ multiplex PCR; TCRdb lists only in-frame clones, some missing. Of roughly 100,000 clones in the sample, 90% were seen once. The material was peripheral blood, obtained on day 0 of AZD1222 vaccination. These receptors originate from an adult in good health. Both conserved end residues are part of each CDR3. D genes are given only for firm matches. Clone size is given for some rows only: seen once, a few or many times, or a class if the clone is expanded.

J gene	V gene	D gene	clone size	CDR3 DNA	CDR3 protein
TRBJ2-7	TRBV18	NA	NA	TGTGCCAGCTCACCCGGACAGACCTACGAGCAGTACTTC	CASSPGQTYEQYF
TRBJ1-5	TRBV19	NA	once	TGTGCCAGTAGTATAAGGGGGGCTAGCAATCAGCCCCAGCATTTT	CASSIRGASNQPQHF
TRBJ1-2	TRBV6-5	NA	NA	TGTGCCAGCAGTTACTCGGCAGGTGGTGGCTACACCTTC	CASSYSAGGGYTF
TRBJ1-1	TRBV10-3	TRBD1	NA	TGTGCCATCAGTGTTCTCGGACAGGGGGCAGAAGGGAACACTGAAGCTTTCTTT	CAISVLGQGAEGNTEAFF
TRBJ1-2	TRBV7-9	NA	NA	TGTGCCAGCAGCTTAGGACAGCTGAACTATGGCTACACCTTC	CASSLGQLNYGYTF
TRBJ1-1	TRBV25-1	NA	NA	TGTGCCAGCAGTGAATATGGGGGTGTCACTGAAGCTTTCTTT	CASSEYGGVTEAFF
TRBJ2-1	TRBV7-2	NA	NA	TGTGCCAGCAGCGACAGCCGGGGGAATGAGCAGTTCTTC	CASSDSRGNEQFF
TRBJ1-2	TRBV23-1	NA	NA	TGCGCCAGCAGGGGAACAGGGCTTGCTAACTATGGCTACACCTTC	CASRGTGLANYGYTF
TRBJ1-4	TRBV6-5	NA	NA	TGTGCCAGCTCTCCGGCCGCCGAAAAACTGTTTTTT	CASSPAAEKLFF
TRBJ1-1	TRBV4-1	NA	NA	TGCGCCAGCAGCCAAGAATCTCGGGGGGGAGCTTTCTTT	CASSQESRGGAFF
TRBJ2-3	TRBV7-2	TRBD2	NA	TGTGCCAGCAGCTTAGGCGGGGGGGGCACAGATACGCAGTATTTT	CASSLGGGGTDTQYF
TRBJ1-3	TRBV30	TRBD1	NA	TGTGCCTGGAGCCTCGGACAGGACCACTCTGGAAACACCATATATTTT	CAWSLGQDHSGNTIYF
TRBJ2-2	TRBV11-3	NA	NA	TGTGCCAGCAGCCAGGGTCGCGGGGAGCTGTTTTTT	CASSQGRGELFF
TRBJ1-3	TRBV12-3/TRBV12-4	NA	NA	TGTGCCAGCAGGGTGACGGCTGGAAACACCATATATTTT	CASRVTAGNTIYF
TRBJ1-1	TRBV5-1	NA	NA	TGCGCCAGCAGCTACAGGGAGGAGAACACTGAAGCTTTCTTT	CASSYREENTEAFF